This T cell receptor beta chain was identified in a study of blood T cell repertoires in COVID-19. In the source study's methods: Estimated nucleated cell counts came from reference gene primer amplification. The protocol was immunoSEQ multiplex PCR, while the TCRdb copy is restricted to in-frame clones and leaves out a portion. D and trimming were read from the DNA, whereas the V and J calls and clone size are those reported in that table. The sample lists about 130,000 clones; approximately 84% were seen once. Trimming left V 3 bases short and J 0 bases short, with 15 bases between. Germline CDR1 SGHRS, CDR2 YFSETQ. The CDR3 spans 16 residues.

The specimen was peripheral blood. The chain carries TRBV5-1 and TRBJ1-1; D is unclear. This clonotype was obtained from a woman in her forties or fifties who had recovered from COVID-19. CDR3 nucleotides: TGCGCCAGCAGCTCCAGTTTAACAGTAGTGAACACTGAAGCTTTCTTT. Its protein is CASSSSLTVVNTEAFF.